This TCR beta chain originates from a study of blood T cell repertoires in COVID-19. Overall study context: Acute and convalescent COVID-19 samples came from the United States, Italy and Spain. PBMCs, B-cell-depleted T cells, or T cells were the source of the cDNA or gDNA that made up the material.

V lost 2 bases, J lost 5 bases, and 6 bases stayed unmatched. CDR1 is SGHNT, CDR2 YENEEA, per germline. This CDR3 is built from 15 residues. Source study methods: Estimated nucleated cell counts came from reference gene primer amplification. Clones were sequenced by immunoSEQ multiplex PCR, and TCRdb holds only the in-frame ones, with some missing. That table furnishes V, J and clone size, whereas the DNA furnished D and trimming. Of about 130,000 clones in the sample, around 85% are singletons; the top ten hold about 18%. This sequence originates from a woman in her fifties or sixties who had recovered from COVID-19. Sequences were obtained from peripheral blood. The chain has TRBV11-3 and TRBJ2-3; 8 bases map to TRBD2. CDR3 protein: CASSLRAGALDTQYF. The CDR3 nucleotides are TGTGCCAGCAGCTTACGAGCGGGAGCCTTAGATACGCAGTATTTT. Drawing the rest from reference TRBV11-3 and TRBJ2-3, the complete variable domain is EAGVVQSPRYKIIEKKQPVAFWCNPISGHNTLYWYLQNLGQGPELLIRYENEEAVDDSQLPKDRFSAERLKGVDSTLKIQPAELGDSAVYLCASSLRAGALDTQYFGPGTRLTVL.